Shown below are 28 T cell receptor beta chains from a single sample sequenced in a study of shared clonotypes between healthy human individuals. Here immunoSEQ multiplex PCR was the method, and the copy in TCRdb shows in-frame clones only, minus some. This sample yields around 2,100,000 clones, of which roughly 95% are seen a single time; 0.9% to 1.5% belongs to the top ten. Naive CD8 cells, CD45RO-negative and positively selected for CCR7, excluded terminally differentiated effector memory CD45RA+ cells. Source material: naive CD8+ T cells sorted from blood. Every receptor here comes from a man between 18 and 35 years old in good health.

The chain employs TRBV6-1 and TRBJ2-7; D unclear. Trimming removed 3 bases at V and 3 bases at J, with 9 bases between. CDR1 and CDR2 (germline): MNHNS, SASEGT. The CDR3 runs to 13 residues. CDR3 amino acids: CASSDTAIYEQYF. CDR3 coding DNA: TGTGCCAGCAGTGACACCGCGATCTACGAGCAGTACTTC.

V gene TRBV13 combines with J gene TRBJ2-1; 8 bases are a match to TRBD2. V shed 8 bases, J shed 7 bases, and the junction held 10 bases outside the gene matches. Germline CDR1 and CDR2: PRHDT and FYEKMQ (reference sequence). This CDR3 comprises 14 residues. CDR3 coding DNA: TGTGCCAGCCTGATCAGCGGGAGCCCTAATGAGCAGTTCTTC. This translates into CASLISGSPNEQFF.

The chain combines TRBV4-1 with TRBJ2-2; D ambiguous. V lost 0 bases and J lost 1, with 12 bases in between. There are 17 residues in the CDR3. Germline assignment: CDR1 MGHRA and CDR2 YSYEKL. CDR3: CASSQEGWEQNTGELFF. In nucleotides, the CDR3 is TGCGCCAGCAGCCAAGAGGGTTGGGAACAGAACACCGGGGAGCTGTTTTTT.

Of note for this clone: Mismatch with germline at one junction end may stem from a read error. V is TRBV2 and J is TRBJ2-3; 7 nucleotides align to TRBD1. Germline CDR1 and CDR2: SNHLY and FYNNEI. CDR3 length: 14 residues. DNA of the CDR3: TGTGCCGGCAGGGGGTTAGTAGGCACAGATACGCAGTATTTT. Residues: CAGRGLVGTDTQYF.

V usage is TRBV2 and J usage is TRBJ1-6; D is possibly TRBD1 (5 bases). Germline assignment: CDR1 SNHLY and CDR2 FYNNEI. The CDR3 spans 13 residues. Trimming removed 7 bases from V and 10 bases from J, with 14 bases in between. The CDR3 reads CASKGTGSSPLHF. The DNA for the CDR3 is TGTGCCAGCAAAGGGACGGGGAGCTCACCCCTCCACTTT.

Points on this clone: This same CDR3 is encoded by further DNA sequences in the sample. The chain uses TRBV10-1 and TRBJ2-7; D gene unclear. The CDR3 sequence is 13 residues long. Per the germline V gene, CDR1 is WNHNN and CDR2 is SYGVQD (reference sequence). Between the trimmed V and J ends, which lost 0 bases and 0 bases, there was a span of 3 bases. The CDR3 sequence: CASSESTSYEQYF. CDR3 nucleotide sequence: TGCGCCAGCAGTGAGTCCACCTCCTACGAGCAGTACTTC.

The chain employs TRBV28 and TRBJ1-2; D perhaps matches TRBD1 (6 bases). This CDR3 has 13 amino acids. V gave up 10 bases and J gave up 1 base, with 13 bases separating them. Per germline, CDR1 MDHEN and CDR2 SYDVKM. The CDR3 bases are TGTGCCACCAACAGGGCCCTTAACTATGGCTACACCTTC. Translation gives CATNRALNYGYTF.

V is TRBV7-9 and J is TRBJ2-1, with D maybe TRBD1 (6 bases). CDR1 is SEHNR and CDR2 is FQNEAQ in the germline V gene (reference sequence). The V end lost 5 bases, the J end lost 4 bases, and 15 bases lay between the germline ends. CDR3 length equals 15 residues. The DNA of the CDR3 is TGTGCCAGCAGCGGAAAGGGGGTTAGTTACAATGAGCAGTTCTTC. It translates to CASSGKGVSYNEQFF.

V usage is TRBV5-8 and J usage is TRBJ2-7, with D possibly being TRBD2 (5 bases). Germline V lookup: CDR1 SGHTS, CDR2 YDEGEE. The V end was cut by 2 bases, the J end by 4 bases, with 7 bases between. The CDR3 is made up of 12 amino acids. The CDR3 region has the DNA TGTGCCAGCAGCTTCGGGGTTTACGAGCAGTACTTC. This gives the protein CASSFGVYEQYF. Based on the CDR3 plus reference TRBV5-8 and TRBJ2-7, the full variable domain is EAGVTQSPTHLIKTRGQQATLRCSPISGHTSVYWYQQALGLGLQFLLWYDEGEERNRGNFPPRFSGRQFPNYSSELNVNALELEDSALYLCASSFGVYEQYFGPGTRLTVT.

This sequence joins TRBV10-1 and TRBJ2-3; maybe TRBD2 (6 bases). Trimming took off 4 bases at V and 1 base at J, with 12 bases between the two ends. The CDR3 contains 15 residues. Germline V gene sequence: CDR1 WNHNN, CDR2 SYGVQD (reference sequence). The CDR3 nucleotides are TGCGCCAGCAGTGCTCAGCGCGGGGGCACAGATACGCAGTATTTT. This gives the protein CASSAQRGGTDTQYF.

The chain couples TRBV27 to TRBJ2-2, with D unclear. Trimming stripped 5 bases from V and 3 bases from J, with 13 bases between. The CDR3 contains 15 residues. The V gene's germline CDR1 is MNHEY and CDR2 SMNVEV (reference sequence). CDR3 region: CASSPWVFDTGELFF. The CDR3 DNA reads TGTGCCAGCAGTCCCTGGGTGTTTGACACCGGGGAGCTGTTTTTT.

The V gene is TRBV7-9, the J gene TRBJ1-2, with D maybe TRBD1 (5 bases). The CDR3 runs 14 residues. Trimming pared 5 bases from V and 3 bases from J, leaving 13 bases between. Germline V CDR1 and CDR2: SEHNR, FQNEAQ (reference sequence). Here the CDR3 reads CASSGGGVDYGYTF. Written as DNA, the CDR3 is TGTGCCAGCAGCGGGGGAGGGGTTGACTATGGCTACACCTTC.

The rearrangement links TRBV27 to TRBJ1-4; the D gene is possibly TRBD1 (6 bases). The CDR3 is 14 amino acids. Between the trimmed V and J ends, which lost 6 bases and 8 bases, there was a span of 16 bases. The germline gives CDR1 MNHEY, CDR2 SMNVEV (reference sequence). Here the CDR3 reads CASREGGVWEKLFF. DNA for the CDR3: TGTGCCAGCAGGGAAGGGGGGGTTTGGGAAAAACTGTTTTTT.

The CDR3 DNA follows: TGTGCCAGCAGCGTAGAGGGGGCTAACTATGGCTACACCTTC. This gives the protein CASSVEGANYGYTF. The rearrangement links TRBV9 to TRBJ1-2; weak D call: TRBD1 (6 bases). This CDR3 contains 14 residues. Trimming pared 0 bases from V and 0 bases from J, leaving 6 bases between. In germline, CDR1 is SGDLS, CDR2 YYNGEE. The variable domain in full, with the rest retrieved from reference TRBV9 and TRBJ1-2, is DSGVTQTPKHLITATGQRVTLRCSPRSGDLSVYWYQQSLDQGLQFLIQYYNGEERAKGNILERFSAQQFPDLHSELNLSSLELGDSALYFCASSVEGANYGYTFGSGTRLTVV.

Points on this clone: Other nucleotide sequences from this sample produce the same CDR3. The V call is TRBV7-9, the J call TRBJ1-1; D gene ambiguous. This CDR3 is 13 amino acids long. The V end lost 1 base, the J end lost 4 bases, and 7 bases lay between the germline ends. Per germline, CDR1 SEHNR and CDR2 FQNEAQ (reference sequence). The CDR3 coding sequence is TGTGCCAGCAGCTTAGGCACGGTCACTGAAGCTTTCTTT. Amino acids: CASSLGTVTEAFF.

V is TRBV5-6 and J is TRBJ2-3; tentatively, D is TRBD2 (5 bases). The CDR3 consists of 16 residues. CDR1 is SGHDT and CDR2 is YYEEEE in the germline V gene. V was pared by 4 bases and J by 0 bases, with 15 bases between. In nucleotides, the CDR3 is TGTGCCAGCAGCCCATGGACTGGCCCTAGCACAGATACGCAGTATTTT. It codes for CASSPWTGPSTDTQYF.

This clone showed up just once. The chain joins TRBV4-1 to TRBJ2-7, with D hard to call. This CDR3 is 14 amino acids long. Germline CDR1 reads MGHRA; CDR2 reads YSYEKL. V shed 0 bases and J shed 0 bases, with 6 bases lying between them. Here the CDR3 reads CASSQESYSYEQYF. CDR3 nucleotide sequence: TGCGCCAGCAGCCAAGAATCCTACTCCTACGAGCAGTACTTC.

The table lists this clone with a count of one. The chain carries TRBV27 and TRBJ2-3; 10 bases match TRBD2. Germline CDR1 and CDR2: MNHEY and SMNVEV (reference sequence). J lost 3 bases, V lost 4 bases, and 7 bases had no gene match. This CDR3 region has 16 residues. The CDR3 region has the DNA TGTGCCAGCAGTTCATGGCCTAGCGGGAGTACAGATACGCAGTATTTT. Protein: CASSSWPSGSTDTQYF.

The DNA of the CDR3 is TGCGCCAGCAGCCAAGATATTAGGGCGGGGGGGCTGGGCATTCAGTACTTC. Translated, it gives CASSQDIRAGGLGIQYF. The chain uses TRBV4-1 and TRBJ2-4, with 9 bases lining up with TRBD2. After removal of 0 bases from V and 9 bases from J, the junction contained 12 bases not matched to a gene. Germline lookup yields CDR1 MGHRA and CDR2 YSYEKL. This CDR3 has 17 residues.

The gene calls are TRBV6-5 and TRBJ1-2; D unclear. V was clipped by 5 bases and J by 8 bases, with 15 bases between them. CDR1 is MNHEY, CDR2 SVGAGI, per germline. This CDR3 comprises 13 residues. The CDR3 DNA is TGTGCCAGCAGTGAGGGTCAACTAGAGGGCTACACCTTC. Translated, it gives CASSEGQLEGYTF.

This clone was counted once. The sample has other DNA sequences that encode this CDR3 too. The V and J genes are TRBV7-2 and TRBJ2-5; the D is unclear. The V end lost 0 bases, the J end lost 1 base, and 6 bases lay between the germline ends. This CDR3 is built from 14 residues. The germline V gene has CDR1 SGHTA and CDR2 FQGNSA. The CDR3 region has the DNA TGTGCCAGCAGCTTAGCCGGAAGCCAAGAGACCCAGTACTTC. Translation: CASSLAGSQETQYF.

The V call is TRBV6-6, the J call TRBJ2-7; D remains unclear. Trimming removed 2 bases at V and 7 bases at J, with 12 bases between. Germline CDR1 reads MNHNY; CDR2 reads SVGAGI (reference sequence). The CDR3 has 13 amino acids. CDR3: CASSYLPLGEQYF. The CDR3 DNA is TGTGCCAGCAGTTACCTCCCCCTGGGGGAGCAGTACTTC.

A note on this clone: This same CDR3 is encoded by further DNA sequences in the sample. V and J are TRBV9 and TRBJ2-1; D unclear. This CDR3 has 13 amino acids. Germline CDR1 is SGDLS and CDR2 is YYNGEE. The V end was cut by 0 bases, the J end by 5 bases, with 6 bases between. The CDR3 nucleotides read TGTGCCAGCAGCGTAGTTAGTAACAATGAGCAGTTCTTC. It yields the protein CASSVVSNNEQFF.

The chain combines TRBV9 with TRBJ2-1; 11 bases fit TRBD2. Trimming cost V 3 bases and J 6 bases; bases outside gene matches: 11. The V gene's germline CDR1 is SGDLS and CDR2 YYNGEE. This CDR3 spans 17 amino acids. The CDR3 sequence: CASSALTSGSARNEQFF. DNA for the CDR3: TGTGCCAGCAGCGCTCTCACTAGCGGGAGTGCTCGCAATGAGCAGTTCTTC.

V and J are TRBV6-5 and TRBJ1-1, with 9 bases lining up with TRBD1. Trimming cost V 6 bases and J 6 bases; bases outside gene matches: 8. The V gene's germline CDR1 is MNHEY and CDR2 SVGAGI. The CDR3 totals 14 residues. This chain's CDR3 is CASSQEQGAAEAFF. The CDR3 DNA follows: TGTGCCAGCAGCCAGGAACAGGGGGCCGCTGAAGCTTTCTTT.

The J gene is TRBJ2-2, the V gene TRBV27; D remains ambiguous. CDR1 is MNHEY, CDR2 SMNVEV, per germline (reference sequence). V gave up 6 bases and J gave up 2 bases, with 10 bases separating them. CDR3 size: 14 residues. The CDR3 DNA sequence: TGTGCCAGCAGGACATCCCCCAACACCGGGGAGCTGTTTTTT. This sequence encodes CASRTSPNTGELFF.

For this clone: In the same sample, other DNA sequences code for this CDR3. This chain uses TRBV28 with TRBJ2-7; tentative D call: TRBD2 (5 bases). V lost 5 bases to trimming and J lost 1 base, with 9 bases between them. This CDR3 comprises 13 residues. In germline, CDR1 is MDHEN, CDR2 SYDVKM. Here the CDR3 reads CASSPRGSYEQYF. In nucleotides, the CDR3 is TGTGCCAGCAGTCCCCGCGGGTCCTACGAGCAGTACTTC.

The rearrangement links TRBV9 to TRBJ2-3, with a tentative D call TRBD2 (5 bases). This CDR3 contains 14 residues. The V gene's germline CDR1 is SGDLS and CDR2 YYNGEE. Trimming pared 6 bases from V and 4 bases from J, leaving 15 bases between. CDR3 nucleotide sequence: TGTGCCAGCACCCCCGGAGGATTCGCAGATACGCAGTATTTT. Amino acids: CASTPGGFADTQYF.